These 8 T cell receptor beta chains were all obtained from the same sample, sequenced in a study of blood T cell repertoires in COVID-19. This table comes from immunoSEQ multiplex PCR, and its TCRdb copy is limited to in-frame clones, with some not included. The data show about 260,000 clones, under 90% seen once. The sample was PBMCs or T cells enriched from blood (not recorded which). These receptors originate from a man aged 25-45 years with acute COVID-19.

This chain links TRBV19 with TRBJ1-1; the D is unclear. Germline V gives CDR1 LNHDA, CDR2 SQIVND (reference sequence). This CDR3 contains 14 residues. V was shortened by 7 bases and J by 4 bases, with 16 bases between the two germline ends. This chain's CDR3 is CASTTSGVGTEAFF. The CDR3 DNA reads as TGTGCCAGTACCACGAGCGGGGTTGGCACTGAAGCTTTCTTT.

The rearrangement joins TRBV19 to TRBJ1-3; 8 nucleotides align to TRBD1. V was pared by 5 bases and J by 2 bases, with 5 bases of the junction left unmatched. Germline-derived CDR1 and CDR2 are LNHDA and SQIVND (reference sequence). This CDR3 contains 15 residues. CDR3: CASSPGTGPGNTIYF. CDR3 DNA sequence: TGTGCCAGTAGTCCCGGGACAGGCCCTGGAAACACCATATATTTT.

The V gene is TRBV7-2, the J gene TRBJ1-2; 8 bases match TRBD1. V lost 5 bases and J lost 4; bases outside the gene matches: 12. CDR1 SGHTA and CDR2 FQGNSA come from the germline V gene. The CDR3 has 16 residues. CDR3: CASSPYQGAIVYGYTF. For the CDR3, the DNA is TGTGCCAGCAGCCCTTATCAGGGGGCAATTGTCTATGGCTACACCTTC.

This clone was observed a handful of times. This rearrangement joins TRBV28 to TRBJ1-1; TRBD1 matches 11 bases. Germline lookup yields CDR1 MDHEN and CDR2 SYDVKM. The CDR3 extends over 14 amino acids. V lost 6 bases and J lost 5; bases outside the gene matches: 5. In nucleotides, the CDR3 is TGTGCCAGCAGGGACAGGGGGCGAGAAACTGAAGCTTTCTTT. It specifies CASRDRGRETEAFF.

The genes are TRBV19 and TRBJ2-5; 10 bases match TRBD1. V dropped 7 bases and J dropped 2; count of bases not matched to a gene: 4. Germline-derived CDR1 and CDR2 are LNHDA and SQIVND (reference sequence). The CDR3 extends over 14 amino acids. The CDR3 loop reads CASNEDRGQETQYF. CDR3 nucleotide sequence: TGTGCCAGTAACGAGGACAGGGGGCAAGAGACCCAGTACTTC.

The chain carries TRBV11-1 and TRBJ2-6; TRBD1 aligns across 7 bases. V lost 4 bases, J lost 4 bases, and 4 bases stayed unmatched. CDR1 SGHAT and CDR2 FQDESV come from the germline V gene (reference sequence). The CDR3 has 15 amino acids. The CDR3 region is CASSSTGAGANVLTF. The DNA for the CDR3 is TGTGCCAGCAGCTCCACAGGGGCCGGGGCCAACGTCCTGACTTTC.

This chain joins TRBV6-2 or TRBV6-3 and TRBJ1-5, with D unclear. Germline loops: CDR1 MNHEY, CDR2 SVGEGT. The V end was cut by 6 bases, the J end by 0 bases, with 12 bases between. The CDR3 has 15 residues. The CDR3 sequence: CASSRLEGSNQPQHF. CDR3 DNA: TGTGCCAGCAGCAGACTCGAGGGTAGCAATCAGCCCCAGCATTTT.

The genes are TRBV14 and TRBJ2-5; 9 bases fit TRBD1. J was trimmed by 1 base and V by 5 bases; bases with no gene match: 8. Germline V CDR1 and CDR2: SGHDN, FVKESK. CDR3 length: 16 residues. DNA of the CDR3: TGTGCCAGCAGCTCCTTCGGGACAGGGATCCAAGAGACCCAGTACTTC. It specifies CASSSFGTGIQETQYF.